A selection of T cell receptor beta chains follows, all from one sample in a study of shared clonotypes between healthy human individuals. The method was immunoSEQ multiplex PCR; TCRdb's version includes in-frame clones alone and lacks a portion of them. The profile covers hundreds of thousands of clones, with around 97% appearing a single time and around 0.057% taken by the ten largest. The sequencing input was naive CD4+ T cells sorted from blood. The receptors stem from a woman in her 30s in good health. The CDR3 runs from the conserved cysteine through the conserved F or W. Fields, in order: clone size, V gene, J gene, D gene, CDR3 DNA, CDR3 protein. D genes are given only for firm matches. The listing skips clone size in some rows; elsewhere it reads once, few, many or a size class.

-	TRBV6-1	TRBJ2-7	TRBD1	TGTGCCAGCAGTGAAGATTTTCGGGCTGCGGGGACAGGGGTGTACGAGCAGTACTTC	CASSEDFRAAGTGVYEQYF
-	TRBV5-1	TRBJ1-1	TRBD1	TGCGCCAGCTGCTCCCGGGCCGGGACAGACATGAACACTGAAGCTTTCTTT	CASCSRAGTDMNTEAFF
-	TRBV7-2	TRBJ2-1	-	TGTGCCAGCAGCTTACCCCGAGAGGGTTACAGCTCCTACAATGAGCAGTTCTTC	CASSLPREGYSSYNEQFF
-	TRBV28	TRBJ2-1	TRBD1	TGTGCCAGCAGTGCGCCGGGACAGGGGTTGGTCGATGAGCAGTTCTTC	CASSAPGQGLVDEQFF
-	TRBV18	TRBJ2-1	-	TGTGCCAGCTCACCACTCGAGGATGCGGTCAGCTCCTACAATGAGCAGTTCTTC	CASSPLEDAVSSYNEQFF
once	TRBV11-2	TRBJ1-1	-	TGTGCCAGCAGCCAAACGGGGGGTGCGGAAGCTTTCTTT	CASSQTGGAEAFF
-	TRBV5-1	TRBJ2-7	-	TGCGCCAGCCAAGGACTCAGCTACGAGCAGTACTTC	CASQGLSYEQYF
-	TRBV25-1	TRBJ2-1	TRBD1	TGTGCCAGCAGTGACCTGACAGGGAACTCTTACAATGAGCAGTTCTTC	CASSDLTGNSYNEQFF
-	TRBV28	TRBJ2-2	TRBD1	TGTGCCAGCAGTTTTCCGGGACAGGCGATTACGAACACCGGGGAGCTGTTTTTT	CASSFPGQAITNTGELFF
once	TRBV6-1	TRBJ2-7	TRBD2	TGTGCCAGCAGTTCCGGGAGGGCCTACGAGCAGTACTTC	CASSSGRAYEQYF
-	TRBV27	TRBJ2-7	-	TGTGCCAGCAGCACAGCTAGAAGCGCCTCCTACGAGCAGTACTTC	CASSTARSASYEQYF
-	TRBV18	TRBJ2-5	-	TGTGCCAGCTCACCAAGGGACGGAGAAGAGACCCAGTACTTC	CASSPRDGEETQYF
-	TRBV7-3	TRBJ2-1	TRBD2	TGTGCCAGCAGCTTAGGGGGGGCTAGCGGGAGGAGCCGCAATGAGCAGTTCTTC	CASSLGGASGRSRNEQFF
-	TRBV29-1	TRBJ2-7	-	TGCAGCGCGGACGGGACCTACGAGCAGTACTTC	CSADGTYEQYF
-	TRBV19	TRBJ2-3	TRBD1	TGTGCCAGTAGCCAAACAGGGGACAGCACAGATACGCAGTATTTT	CASSQTGDSTDTQYF
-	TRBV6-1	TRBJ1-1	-	TGTGCCAGCAGTGAAGAAAGGGCATCGAACACTGAAGCTTTCTTT	CASSEERASNTEAFF
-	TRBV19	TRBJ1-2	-	TGTGCCAGTAGCCTGGACAGAGGAATTTATGGCTACACCTTC	CASSLDRGIYGYTF
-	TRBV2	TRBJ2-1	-	TGTGCCAGCAGTGAAGCCCGGGTCAATGAGCAGTTCTTC	CASSEARVNEQFF
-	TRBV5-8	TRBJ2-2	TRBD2	TGTGCCAGCAGGGGAGGGACGGCAGAACTCACCGGGGAGCTGTTTTTT	CASRGGTAELTGELFF
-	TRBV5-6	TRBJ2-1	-	TGTGCCAGCAGCCAGACTAGGAGGGTGGATGAGCAGTTCTTC	CASSQTRRVDEQFF
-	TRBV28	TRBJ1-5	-	TGTGCCAGCAGGGTACAGGTTGTGGAGCCCCAGCATTTT	CASRVQVVEPQHF
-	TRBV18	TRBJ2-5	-	TGTGCCAGCTCACTGGGCAGCGAGACCCAGTACTTC	CASSLGSETQYF
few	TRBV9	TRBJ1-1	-	TGTGCCAGCAGCGTAGCTGACACTGAAGCTTTCTTT	CASSVADTEAFF
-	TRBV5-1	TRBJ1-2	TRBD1	TGCGCCAGCAGCTTGGTCACAGGGGGCAACTATGGCTACACCTTC	CASSLVTGGNYGYTF
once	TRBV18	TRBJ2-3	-	TGTGCCAGCTCACCGTACCGCACAGATACGCAGTATTTT	CASSPYRTDTQYF
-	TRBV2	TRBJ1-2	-	TGTGCCAGCAATCCCTTCGAACCCTATGGCTACACCTTC	CASNPFEPYGYTF
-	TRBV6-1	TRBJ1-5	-	TGTGCCAGCAGTGAAGTCAGGGGCGGCAATCAGCCCCAGCATTTT	CASSEVRGGNQPQHF
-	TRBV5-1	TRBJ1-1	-	TGCGCCAGCAGCCCTTGGGCGGGGTTGAACACTGAAGCTTTCTTT	CASSPWAGLNTEAFF
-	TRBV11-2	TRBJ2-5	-	TGTGCCAGCAGCTTGACAAGGGCCCTTAAAGGGACCCAGTACTTC	CASSLTRALKGTQYF
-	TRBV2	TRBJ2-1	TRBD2	TGTGCCAGCAGTCAGCGGGAGGGCCGCAATGAGCAGTTCTTC	CASSQREGRNEQFF
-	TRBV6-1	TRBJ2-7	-	TGTGCCAGCAGCCCGACGAGGCTTGGGGAGCAGTACTTC	CASSPTRLGEQYF
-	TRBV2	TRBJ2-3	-	TGTGCCAGCAGTCGTGAGGTCACAGATACGCAGTATTTT	CASSREVTDTQYF
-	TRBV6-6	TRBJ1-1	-	TGTGCCAGCAGTATACTTTATGGGACTGAAGCTTTCTTT	CASSILYGTEAFF
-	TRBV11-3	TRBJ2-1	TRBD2	TGTGCCAGCAGCTTAGGGTCTAGCGGACCCAGGTACAATGAGCAGTTCTTC	CASSLGSSGPRYNEQFF
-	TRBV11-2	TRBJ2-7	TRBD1	TGTGCCAGCACCACAGGGGGCCACGAGCAGTACTTC	CASTTGGHEQYF
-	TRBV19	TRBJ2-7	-	TGTGCCAGGCTCGGGAGCCCGGGTCGCGGAGACGAGCAGTACTTC	CARLGSPGRGDEQYF
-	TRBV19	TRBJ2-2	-	TGTGCCACGTATATCACTGGCGGAGGAGCCGGGATCGGGGAGCTGTTTTTT	CATYITGGGAGIGELFF
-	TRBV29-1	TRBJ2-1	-	TGCAGCGCCTCCGGGACCGACAATGAGCAGTTCTTC	CSASGTDNEQFF
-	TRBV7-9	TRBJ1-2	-	TGTGCCAGCAGCTCCTCAGACGGCTACACCTTC	CASSSSDGYTF
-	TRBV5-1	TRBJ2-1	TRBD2	TGCGCCAGCAGCTGGCGACTAGCGGGAGGGGAATTCGAGCAGTTCTTC	CASSWRLAGGEFEQFF
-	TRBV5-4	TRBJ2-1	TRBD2	TGTGCCAGCAGCTTGTTGGTTCTAGCGGGGCCCAGCTCCTACAATGAGCAGTTCTTC	CASSLLVLAGPSSYNEQFF
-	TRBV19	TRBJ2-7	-	TGTGCCAGTAGTATTTTTCCGCAGGGAGAAGGGTACGAGCAGTACTTC	CASSIFPQGEGYEQYF
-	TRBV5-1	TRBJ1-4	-	TGCGCCAGCAGCCGAGAACAGGGAGAAGAGGAAAACCTGTTTTTT	CASSREQGEEENLFF
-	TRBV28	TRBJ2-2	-	TGTGCCAGCAGTTTCCAGGGAAACACCGGGGAGCTGTTTTTT	CASSFQGNTGELFF
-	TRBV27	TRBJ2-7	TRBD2	TGTGCCAGCACAGGACTAGGGCCCTACGAGCAGTACTTC	CASTGLGPYEQYF
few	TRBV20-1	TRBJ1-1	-	TGCAGTGCTAGTCAGAACACTGAAGCTTTCTTT	CSASQNTEAFF